The 7 T cell receptor beta chains in this list originate from one sample, sequenced in a study of blood T cell repertoires in COVID-19. Sequencing was performed with immunoSEQ multiplex PCR; in TCRdb, only in-frame clones are kept and a portion is missing. The sample lists about 70,000 clones, roughly 88% occurring once. The sample was peripheral blood. The receptors were gathered from a woman in her 70s with acute or convalescent COVID-19.

The chain carries TRBV10-3 and TRBJ1-1; 10 nucleotides align to TRBD1. V shed 3 bases, J shed 0 bases, and the junction held 4 bases outside the gene matches. Germline CDR1 ENHRY, CDR2 SYGVKD. The CDR3 has 16 residues. CDR3 sequence reads: CAISDRDRGLNTEAFF. The CDR3 bases are TGTGCCATCAGTGACCGGGACAGGGGCCTGAACACTGAAGCTTTCTTT.

This chain links TRBV28 with TRBJ1-1, with TRBD1 identical over 8 bases. CDR1 is MDHEN and CDR2 is SYDVKM in the germline V gene. This CDR3 comprises 14 residues. The J segment lost 5 bases and the V segment lost 5 bases, leaving 7 bases of the junction unmatched. The CDR3 DNA is TGTGCCAGCAGTCTACAGGGGGGAAGAACTGAAGCTTTCTTT. It specifies CASSLQGGRTEAFF. The entire variable domain, with the rest obtained from reference TRBV28 and TRBJ1-1, is as follows: DVKVTQSSRYLVKRTGEKVFLECVQDMDHENMFWYRQDPGLGLRLIYFSYDVKMKEKGDIPEGYSVSREKKERFSLILESASTNQTSMYLCASSLQGGRTEAFFGQGTRLTVV.

This rearrangement joins TRBV28 to TRBJ1-2; D not certain. The germline V and J ends were trimmed by 5 bases and 5 bases, with 6 bases remaining between them. In germline, CDR1 is MDHEN, CDR2 SYDVKM. The CDR3 totals 11 residues. CDR3 DNA sequence: TGTGCCAGCAGTGTGAGATATGGCTACACCTTC. It translates to CASSVRYGYTF.

This chain joins TRBV10-3 and TRBJ1-1; D possibly corresponds to TRBD1 (5 bases). The CDR3 totals 13 residues. Germline CDR1 and CDR2: ENHRY and SYGVKD. The V end was cut by 7 bases, the J end by 1 base, with 10 bases between. CDR3: CAIMGTQNTEAFF. CDR3 nucleotides: TGTGCCATCATGGGGACTCAGAACACTGAAGCTTTCTTT.

The J gene is TRBJ2-7, the V gene TRBV6-6, with D perhaps TRBD1 (5 bases). This CDR3 contains 13 residues. Germline CDR1 reads MNHNY; CDR2 reads SVGAGI (reference sequence). Trimming pared 1 base from V and 6 bases from J, leaving 10 bases between. CDR3 nucleotide sequence: TGTGCCAGCAGTTACTGGGGTAGGGGCGAGCAGTACTTC. Protein sequence: CASSYWGRGEQYF.

Only a few counts were recorded for this clone. This rearrangement joins TRBV14 to TRBJ2-2; possible D gene TRBD1, 5 bases. The CDR3 has 14 amino acids. Germline V gene lookup returns CDR1 SGHDN and CDR2 FVKESK. V lost 4 bases to trimming and J lost 4 bases, with 10 bases between them. CDR3 amino acids: CASSPHRTTGELFF. The DNA for the CDR3 is TGTGCCAGCAGCCCTCACAGGACCACCGGGGAGCTGTTTTTT.

The table lists this clone with a count of one. The chain employs TRBV5-8 and TRBJ1-1; a possible D gene is TRBD1 (6 bases). Germline-derived CDR1 and CDR2 are SGHTS and YDEGEE. The CDR3 sequence is 14 residues long. The V gene lost 0 bases and the J gene lost 2 bases, with 8 bases spanning the gap. CDR3 DNA sequence: TGTGCCAGCAGCTTGGACAGGGCAAACACTGAAGCTTTCTTT. As protein: CASSLDRANTEAFF.